This T cell receptor beta chain is from a study of cytomegalovirus exposure and HLA in healthy donors. 13 Jbeta primers and 60 Vbeta primers were used for the PCR. Here immunoSEQ multiplex PCR was the method, and the copy in TCRdb shows in-frame clones only, minus some. The data show approximately 200,000 clones, 65% to 90% seen once. This CDR3 region has 14 residues. The ends lost 6 bases at V and 1 base at J; junction bases unmatched: 5. Germline V CDR1 and CDR2: MNHEY, SMNVEV (reference sequence). The chain uses TRBV27 and TRBJ2-7; 8 nucleotides line up with TRBD2. Sequencing was carried out using PBMCs. The sequence was obtained from a woman in her fifties or sixties in good health and CMV-seronegative. This CDR3 reads CASSPREGSYEQYF. The CDR3, as DNA: TGTGCCAGCAGCCCCCGGGAGGGATCCTACGAGCAGTACTTC.